The subject of this entry is one TCR beta chain. The antigen remains unidentified. The sample comes from a study of a mutant IDH1 vaccine in newly diagnosed glioma. Profiled with immunoSEQ multiplex PCR; TCRdb holds only in-frame clones, not every one. Seen here are around 53,000 clones, roughly 90% observed once, and the top ten hold roughly 2.3%. The germline V gene has CDR1 MGHRA and CDR2 YSYEKL. V lost 2 bases to trimming and J lost 5 bases, with 16 bases between them. The CDR3 runs to 16 residues. Time point described: week 11, during vaccination. Vaccination comprised doses that each held 300 ug of mutant IDH1 20-mer peptide, plus topical imiquimod.

The sequenced sample was PBMCs, obtained from a glioma patient whose treatment included an IDH1 peptide vaccine. The TCR sequence derives from a middle-aged man with glioma. This chain joins TRBV4-1 and TRBJ2-1; D possibly corresponds to TRBD2 (6 bases). CDR3 nucleotides: TGCGCCAGCAGCCAAAGAACTAGCTACCAAAACAATGAGCAGTTCTTC. Translating gives CASSQRTSYQNNEQFF.